The T cell receptor beta chain under discussion was sequenced for a study of T cell responses to AZD1222 COVID-19 vaccine. Details on this clone: Its target is unknown.

Produced via immunoSEQ multiplex PCR; TCRdb's table is partial and in-frame only. The table has around 91,000 clones, roughly nine tenths seen once. Overall study findings and caveats: Only a handful of AZD1222 recipients tested seropositive at baseline. Spike-specific TCR breadth rose after two AZD1222 doses, and depth rose as well. Nearly half of spike-specific TCRs reportedly target variant regions that are unmutated in the B.1.351 and B.1.1.7 variants.

Some second doses came at about 4 weeks and others at about 12 weeks; these were pooled. CDR1 is MNHEY and CDR2 is SMNVEV in the germline V gene (reference sequence). The CDR3 sequence is 13 residues long. V lost 7 bases to trimming and J lost 9 bases, with 13 bases between them. The sequence derives from an adult who received the AZD1222 COVID-19 vaccine. The chain is built from TRBV27 and TRBJ1-6; a possible D gene is TRBD1 (5 bases). The specimen was peripheral blood, collected 28 days after the second AZD1222 dose. For the CDR3, the DNA is TGTGCCAGCACGGGGCAGGGCGGTTCACCCCTCCACTTT. Residues: CASTGQGGSPLHF.